This is a list of T cell receptor beta chains from one sample in a study of cytomegalovirus exposure and HLA in healthy donors. Sequencing used immunoSEQ multiplex PCR; TCRdb keeps in-frame clones, though not all of them. The table includes 240,000 or so clones, 82% detected once. Sequenced: PBMCs. These receptors were collected from a woman between 40 and 50 years old in good health and CMV-seropositive. CDR3s include the opening cysteine and the closing phenylalanine or tryptophan. Fields, in order: CDR3 length, J gene, clone size, D gene, V gene, CDR3 protein, CDR3 DNA. D genes are given only for firm matches. Only some rows state a clone size, as once, few, many or a class for expanded clones.

14 | TRBJ2-1 | . | TRBD1 | TRBV7-3 | CASSSGQGYNEQFF | TGTGCCAGCAGCTCGGGACAGGGGTACAATGAGCAGTTCTTC
15 | TRBJ1-5 | . | TRBD1 | TRBV6-5 | CASSRGQGSNQPQHF | TGTGCCAGCAGTCGAGGACAGGGGAGCAATCAGCCCCAGCATTTT
14 | TRBJ1-2 | . | . | TRBV7-9 | CASSLSDSLRGYTF | TGTGCCAGCAGCTTATCGGACAGCCTGCGTGGCTACACCTTC
15 | TRBJ1-1 | . | TRBD1 | TRBV4-1 | CASSRTGVMNTEAFF | TGCGCCAGCAGCCGGACAGGAGTTATGAACACTGAAGCTTTCTTT
14 | TRBJ1-2 | . | TRBD1 | TRBV5-1 | CATSSGQGAGGYTF | TGCGCCACCTCTTCGGGACAGGGGGCGGGTGGCTACACCTTC
15 | TRBJ1-1 | . | TRBD1 | TRBV5-1 | CASSTQGQGGTEAFF | TGCGCCAGCAGCACACAAGGACAGGGGGGAACTGAAGCTTTCTTT
17 | TRBJ2-2 | . | TRBD1 | TRBV7-9 | CASSKEGDRGRTGELFF | TGTGCCAGCAGCAAAGAGGGAGACAGGGGGCGAACCGGGGAGCTGTTTTTT
15 | TRBJ2-1 | few | TRBD2 | TRBV2 | CASSETGTIYNEQFF | TGTGCCAGCAGTGAAACGGGGACTATTTACAATGAGCAGTTCTTC
15 | TRBJ2-2 | . | TRBD1 | TRBV7-7 | CASSSGQGNTGELFF | TGTGCCAGCAGCTCGGGACAGGGAAACACCGGGGAGCTGTTTTTT
17 | TRBJ2-1 | . | TRBD2 | TRBV10-3 | CAISESPSGRARNEQFF | TGTGCCATCAGTGAGTCGCCTAGCGGGAGGGCACGGAATGAGCAGTTCTTC
15 | TRBJ1-2 | . | . | TRBV6-5 | CASSYSAGRPDGYTF | TGTGCCAGCAGTTACTCGGCAGGGCGGCCTGATGGCTACACCTTC
12 | TRBJ2-7 | . | . | TRBV29-1 | CSVKGQKDEQYF | TGCAGCGTAAAGGGGCAGAAAGACGAGCAGTACTTC
14 | TRBJ1-3 | few | . | TRBV9 | CASSVAGAGNTIYF | TGTGCCAGCAGCGTAGCAGGGGCTGGAAACACCATATATTTT
15 | TRBJ1-2 | . | . | TRBV29-1 | CSVESAGRGIGGYTF | TGCAGCGTTGAATCGGCAGGGAGGGGTATAGGGGGCTACACCTTC
15 | TRBJ2-1 | few | TRBD2 | TRBV9 | CASSVGSSGYNEQFF | TGTGCCAGCAGCGTAGGTTCTAGCGGATACAATGAGCAGTTCTTC
16 | TRBJ1-1 | . | TRBD1 | TRBV7-2 | CASSLALAGGHGEAFF | TGTGCCAGCAGCTTAGCGTTGGCAGGGGGTCATGGTGAAGCTTTCTTT
15 | TRBJ2-1 | once | TRBD2 | TRBV19 | CASSLNSGVYNEQFF | TGTGCCAGTAGTCTGAATAGCGGGGTCTACAATGAGCAGTTCTTC
16 | TRBJ1-1 | . | . | TRBV11-2 | CASSSRGSRENTEAFF | TGTGCCAGCAGCTCGAGGGGGTCCCGAGAAAACACTGAAGCTTTCTTT
14 | TRBJ2-3 | . | TRBD1 | TRBV2 | CASKDRAVTDTQYF | TGTGCCAGCAAGGACAGGGCAGTAACAGATACGCAGTATTTT
14 | TRBJ2-3 | . | . | TRBV9 | CASSVAERGGAQYF | TGTGCCAGCAGCGTAGCGGAGAGGGGGGGTGCGCAGTATTTT
15 | TRBJ2-3 | once | TRBD1 | TRBV2 | CASRVQGQATDTQYF | TGTGCCAGCAGAGTACAGGGGCAAGCGACAGATACGCAGTATTTT
15 | TRBJ2-7 | . | . | TRBV7-2 | CASTLPGGGGYEQYF | TGTGCCAGCACCCTACCTGGGGGGGGCGGGTACGAGCAGTACTTC
16 | TRBJ1-2 | . | . | TRBV7-2 | CASSFRRVGARGGYTF | TGTGCCAGCAGCTTCCGCAGGGTAGGCGCCAGGGGAGGCTACACCTTC
15 | TRBJ1-6 | . | TRBD1 | TRBV5-4 | CASSSRTGTNSPLHF | TGTGCCAGCAGCTCCCGGACAGGGACTAATTCACCCCTCCACTTT